The 6 T cell receptor beta chains given below trace back to one sample, sequenced in a study of shared clonotypes between healthy human individuals. TCRdb's table, derived via immunoSEQ multiplex PCR, lists solely in-frame clones and lacks some. The table shows roughly 2.5 million clones, with more than 80% occurring only once. Sequenced sample: naive CD4+ T cells sorted from blood. Subset here: CD45RA+ positively selected. These receptors were obtained from a young man in good health.

The chain has TRBV5-6 and TRBJ2-1, with unresolved D. The CDR3 is 18 residues long. The V end was cut by 1 base, the J end by 0 bases, with 17 bases between. Germline V gene sequence: CDR1 SGHDT, CDR2 YYEEEE. The CDR3 loop reads CASSLLVDPLSSYNEQFF. The CDR3 nucleotides are TGTGCCAGCAGCTTGCTAGTAGACCCACTTAGCTCCTACAATGAGCAGTTCTTC. Full variable domain (missing parts from reference TRBV5-6 and TRBJ2-1): DAGVTQSPTHLIKTRGQQVTLRCSPKSGHDTVSWYQQALGQGPQFIFQYYEEEERQRGNFPDRFSGHQFPNYSSELNVNALLLGDSALYLCASSLLVDPLSSYNEQFFGPGTRLTVL.

This clone appeared once. The CDR3 nucleotides are TGTGCCAGCAGTGAACAGGCGTACCAGTACTTC. This sequence encodes CASSEQAYQYF. The chain is built from TRBV2 and TRBJ2-5; no clear D. Trimming stripped 2 bases from V and 10 bases from J, with 8 bases between. The germline V gene encodes CDR1 SNHLY and CDR2 FYNNEI. The CDR3 extends over 11 amino acids.

This clone appeared a single time. The chain couples TRBV10-2 to TRBJ1-1; D not certain. Germline CDR1 and CDR2: WSHSY and SAAADI. The CDR3 is made up of 13 amino acids. V was shortened by 0 bases and J by 8 bases, with 10 bases between the two germline ends. The DNA for the CDR3 is TGCGCCAGCAGTGAGTCAGTGGCGGGCGAAGCTTTCTTT. Its protein product is CASSESVAGEAFF.

The chain uses TRBV7-3 and TRBJ1-4, with no clear D. The CDR3 is 14 residues long. The germline CDR1 and CDR2 sequences are SGHTA and FQGTGA. V was shortened by 5 bases and J by 4 bases, with 11 bases between the two germline ends. CDR3 DNA sequence: TGTGCCAGCAGCACCGGGCGGCATAATGAAAAACTGTTTTTT. Its translation is CASSTGRHNEKLFF.

The V and J genes are TRBV11-2 and TRBJ2-3, with 12 bases identical to TRBD2. J was trimmed by 0 bases and V by 5 bases; bases with no gene match: 6. This CDR3 region has 17 residues. CDR1 and CDR2 from the germline V gene are SGHAT and FQNNGV. The CDR3 region has the DNA TGTGCCAGCAGCCTCGGACTAGCGGGGACTAGCACAGATACGCAGTATTTT. Protein sequence: CASSLGLAGTSTDTQYF.

The CDR3 region is CASSLAGTGPNEQFF. The CDR3 nucleotides are TGCGCCAGCAGCTTGGCCGGGACTGGCCCAAATGAGCAGTTCTTC. The rearrangement links TRBV5-1 to TRBJ2-1; D is perhaps TRBD2 (6 bases). The CDR3 extends over 15 amino acids. The V end lost 0 bases, the J end lost 7 bases, and 14 bases lay between the germline ends. From germline, CDR1 is SGHRS and CDR2 YFSETQ.